Shown below are 8 T cell receptor beta chains from a single sample sequenced in a study of Ad26.COV2.S vaccination and SARS-CoV-2 variants. Repertoires were generated with immunoSEQ multiplex PCR, while TCRdb's copy carries only in-frame clones and drops some. In the table there are approximately 360,000 clones, roughly 80% of which are singletons. The sample's treatment: roughly 20 received Ad26.COV2.S at low or high dose, single or two shots; 5 received placebo; per-sample allocation not given. Sampling was performed 63 days after the first vaccine or placebo injection. The source material was peripheral blood, sampled in a trial of Ad26.COV2.S vaccine versus placebo. These receptors all stem from a person aged 18-60 years who received the Ad26.COV2.S COVID-19 vaccine or a placebo.

This clone came up a few times. The rearrangement links TRBV7-9 to TRBJ1-3; D call uncertain. V was pared by 6 bases and J by 1 base, with 7 bases between. This CDR3 has 13 residues. Germline loops: CDR1 SEHNR, CDR2 FQNEAQ (reference sequence). The CDR3: CASSSWSGNTIYF. The CDR3, as DNA: TGTGCCAGCAGTTCCTGGTCTGGAAACACCATATATTTT.

The V gene is TRBV30, the J gene TRBJ1-1; D might be TRBD1 (6 bases). The germline gives CDR1 GTSNPN, CDR2 SVGIG (reference sequence). The V end was cut by 5 bases, the J end by 4 bases, with 23 bases between. CDR3 length: 16 residues. The CDR3 DNA is TGTGCCTGGGCTTCGCCCCCCCGCAGGGGAAGCACTGAAGCTTTCTTT. Encoded protein: CAWASPPRRGSTEAFF. The whole variable domain, filled in from reference TRBV30 and TRBJ1-1, reads SQTIHQWPATLVQPVGSPLSLECTVEGTSNPNLYWYRQAAGRGLQLLFYSVGIGQISSEVPQNLSASRPQDRQFILSSKKLLLSDSGFYLCAWASPPRRGSTEAFFGQGTRLTVV.

This sequence joins TRBV9 and TRBJ2-7, with TRBD2 as a possible D gene (6 bases). V gave up 0 bases and J gave up 0 bases, with 7 bases separating them. The CDR3 is 14 residues long. Germline loops: CDR1 SGDLS, CDR2 YYNGEE. The CDR3 DNA follows: TGTGCCAGCAGCGTAGACGGGAGCTCCTACGAGCAGTACTTC. This gives the protein CASSVDGSSYEQYF.

The gene calls are TRBV7-9 and TRBJ1-6, with TRBD1 matching over 7 bases. Germline CDR1 and CDR2: SEHNR and FQNEAQ (reference sequence). The CDR3 sequence is 14 residues long. The J segment lost 10 bases and the V segment lost 3 bases, leaving 6 bases of the junction unmatched. CDR3 in amino acids: CASSFAQGDSPLHF. The CDR3, as DNA: TGTGCCAGCAGCTTCGCCCAGGGGGACTCACCCCTCCACTTT. Complete variable domain (other parts from reference TRBV7-9 and TRBJ1-6): DTGVSQNPRHKITKRGQNVTFRCDPISEHNRLYWYRQTLGQGPEFLTYFQNEAQLEKSRLLSDRFSAERPKGSFSTLEIQRTEQGDSAMYLCASSFAQGDSPLHFGNGTRLTVT.

The chain joins TRBV7-8 to TRBJ1-1; D remains unclear. This CDR3 is built from 13 residues. Germline CDR1 is SGHVS and CDR2 is FQNEAQ. Trimming removed 2 bases from V and 1 base from J, with 5 bases in between. The DNA for the CDR3 is TGTGCCAGCAGCTTATGGGCGAACACTGAAGCTTTCTTT. Translating gives CASSLWANTEAFF.

The chain joins TRBV5-1 to TRBJ2-7; D unclear. V gave up 0 bases and J gave up 6 bases, with 7 bases separating them. The CDR3 sequence is 12 residues long. CDR1 SGHRS and CDR2 YFSETQ come from the germline V gene. The CDR3 here is CASSLEGLEQYF. In DNA form, the CDR3 reads TGCGCCAGCAGCTTGGAAGGGCTCGAGCAGTACTTC. The variable domain in full, with the rest retrieved from reference TRBV5-1 and TRBJ2-7, is KAGVTQTPRYLIKTRGQQVTLSCSPISGHRSVSWYQQTPGQGLQFLFEYFSETQRNKGNFPGRFSGRQFSNSRSEMNVSTLELGDSALYLCASSLEGLEQYFGPGTRLTVT.

The rearrangement links TRBV29-1 to TRBJ1-2; D gene unclear. Trimming left V 3 bases short and J 3 bases short, with 8 bases between. CDR3 length equals 12 residues. CDR1 is SQVTM and CDR2 is ANQGSEA in the germline V gene. CDR3 in amino acids: CSVDRFYYGYTF. For the CDR3, the DNA is TGCAGCGTTGACAGGTTCTACTATGGCTACACCTTC. Combining the CDR3 with reference TRBV29-1 and TRBJ1-2 gives the whole variable domain SAVISQKPSRDICQRGTSLTIQCQVDSQVTMMFWYRQQPGQSLTLIATANQGSEATYESGFVIDKFPISRPNLTFSTLTVSNMSPEDSSIYLCSVDRFYYGYTFGSGTRLTVV.

Notes on this clone: The junction departs from the called germline gene at one end, perhaps through a read error. The J gene is TRBJ1-1, the V gene TRBV15; D unclear. Per germline, CDR1 LNHNV and CDR2 YYDKDF (reference sequence). The CDR3 consists of 14 residues. CDR3 region: CATSRAQENAEAFF. In nucleotides, the CDR3 is TGTGCCACCAGCAGAGCCCAGGAGAACGCTGAAGCTTTCTTT.